Given below is one T cell receptor (beta chain) in context. Its antigen is unidentified. This record belongs to a study of T cell repertoires in cytomegalovirus infection. In the study overall: Both a matching HLA type and CMV infection were indicated by public TCR beta signatures.

The germline V gene encodes CDR1 GTSNPN and CDR2 SVGIG (reference sequence). Unmatched junction bases numbered 4, after V lost 2 bases and J lost 4 bases. The CDR3 consists of 15 residues. Via MiXCR, TCRdb re-called the reads, giving one row per CDR3 protein. The table shows approximately 500,000 distinct CDR3 sequences, with 11% occurring only once. Regarding the study as a whole: HLA-C-restricted TCR beta clonotypes specific for CMV led the ex vivo response.

This rearrangement joins TRBV30 to TRBJ1-5, with 11 bases fitting TRBD1. The TCR originated in a human donor in good health (CMV status not recorded). Some clones in this sample may be carry-over from other donors' samples. Specimen: PBMCs. In DNA form, the CDR3 reads TGTGCCTGGAGTACAGGACAGGGGGCAAATCAGCCCCAGCATTTT. Protein sequence: CAWSTGQGANQPQHF. The whole variable domain, filled in from reference TRBV30 and TRBJ1-5, reads SQTIHQWPATLVQPVGSPLSLECTVEGTSNPNLYWYRQAAGRGLQLLFYSVGIGQISSEVPQNLSASRPQDRQFILSSKKLLLSDSGFYLCAWSTGQGANQPQHFGDGTRLSIL.